These 24 T cell receptor beta chains came from one sample sequenced in a study of blood T cells in healthy people across ages. The use of a sample-barcoded 5' primer and a J-beta primer mix characterized a second PCR of roughly 6 to 12 cycles. TCRdb reanalysed the 5' RACE reads using MiXCR and keeps one entry per CDR3 protein. Of 800,000 or so distinct CDR3 sequences in the sample, 20% to 25% were seen once. The same data also went into a second study, on T cells of mothers and their children.

Sequencing input: blood. The receptors were gathered from a boy between 10 and 17 years old in good health.

In its sample, this clonotype was seen a few times. The J gene is TRBJ2-5, the V gene TRBV6-5; D tentatively reads TRBD1 or TRBD2 (7 bases each). The CDR3 has 15 residues. The ends were cut back, 6 bases at V and 0 bases at J, with 14 bases in the middle. Germline V CDR1 and CDR2: MNHEY, SVGAGI. Here the CDR3 DNA reads TGTGCCAGCAGCCAGGGGGGGAAACACCAAGAGACCCAGTACTTC. Residues: CASSQGGKHQETQYF.

V is TRBV3-1 and J is TRBJ2-7, with 7 bases fitting TRBD2. There are 15 residues in the CDR3. Germline trimming cut 1 base from V and 3 bases from J; bases unmatched to any gene: 6. Germline loops: CDR1 LGHDT, CDR2 YNNKEL (reference sequence). CDR3 in DNA: TGTGCCAGCAGCCAAGTCGATGCGGGGGACTACGAGCAGTACTTC. Its protein product is CASSQVDAGDYEQYF.

This chain's CDR3 is CASLNAVAGQHGYTF. The CDR3 DNA follows: TGTGCCAGCCTTAACGCGGTCGCGGGACAGCATGGCTACACCTTC. The J gene is TRBJ1-2, the V gene TRBV12-3 or TRBV12-4, with 7 bases identical to TRBD1. The V segment lost 8 bases and the J segment 6 bases; nucleotides outside the gene matches: 15. The length of the CDR3 is 15 residues.

The table lists this clonotype with a few counts. The chain has TRBV7-9 and TRBJ1-1, with D tentatively TRBD1 (5 bases). This CDR3 is 17 amino acids long. Trimming stripped 7 bases from V and 2 bases from J, with 23 bases between. Germline CDR1 reads SEHNR; CDR2 reads FQNEAQ (reference sequence). As DNA, the CDR3 is TGTGCCAGCACTTACGTTCTGGGGCTCGAGGCTAACACTGAAGCTTTCTTT. It is translated as CASTYVLGLEANTEAFF.

The rearrangement links TRBV20-1 to TRBJ2-7, with a weak D call TRBD2 (6 bases). CDR1 is DFQATT, CDR2 SNEGSKA, per germline (reference sequence). V was trimmed by 3 bases and J by 6 bases, leaving 24 bases between them. The CDR3 extends over 16 amino acids. This CDR3 reads CSASGALAVPGVEQYF. In DNA, the CDR3 is TGCAGTGCTAGCGGGGCGTTGGCAGTCCCGGGAGTCGAGCAGTACTTC.

This clonotype was picked up a small number of times. This sequence joins TRBV20-1 and TRBJ2-7, with 9 bases lining up with TRBD1. Looked up from germline, CDR1 is DFQATT and CDR2 is SNEGSKA (reference sequence). The CDR3 has 15 residues. J lost 1 base, V lost 3 bases, and 7 bases had no gene match. CDR3 loop: CSASSGQGRSYEQYF. CDR3 sequence (DNA): TGCAGTGCTAGTTCTGGACAGGGGAGGTCCTACGAGCAGTACTTC.

There are a few counts of this clonotype. The rearrangement links TRBV12-3 or TRBV12-4 to TRBJ2-6; maybe TRBD2 (7 bases). This CDR3 comprises 17 residues. Trimming removed 6 bases from V and 2 bases from J, with 17 bases in between. This CDR3 is CASRRWGGAAGANVLTF. The CDR3, as DNA: TGTGCCAGCAGACGGTGGGGGGGCGCAGCTGGGGCCAACGTCCTGACTTTC.

This sequence joins TRBV9 and TRBJ2-5; D remains unclear. CDR3 length equals 14 residues. Between the trimmed V and J ends, which lost 4 bases and 0 bases, there was a span of 10 bases. Germline CDR1 is SGDLS and CDR2 is YYNGEE. CDR3 bases: TGTGCCAGCAGCCCAGTTGGCTACCAAGAGACCCAGTACTTC. Translated, it gives CASSPVGYQETQYF.

This clonotype was detected a few times. CDR3 in DNA: TGCGCCAGCAGCCAAGCGGACAGGCTCTCCTACGAGCAGTACTTC. Encoded protein: CASSQADRLSYEQYF. The genes are TRBV4-1 and TRBJ2-7, with 7 positions matching TRBD1. V lost 1 base, J lost 0 bases, and 3 bases stayed unmatched. The CDR3 is 15 amino acids. Germline V gives CDR1 MGHRA, CDR2 YSYEKL.

The genes are TRBV20-1 and TRBJ2-5, with no clear D. Germline V gives CDR1 DFQATT, CDR2 SNEGSKA (reference sequence). The CDR3 has 14 residues. Trimming took 0 bases from V and 1 from J, leaving 9 bases between them. CDR3 nucleotides: TGCAGTGCTAGAGAGTCCCGCCTCCAAGAGACCCAGTACTTC. Amino acids: CSARESRLQETQYF.

The V gene is TRBV20-1, the J gene TRBJ2-2, with no clear D. Germline loops: CDR1 DFQATT, CDR2 SNEGSKA (reference sequence). The germline V and J ends were trimmed by 1 base and 6 bases, with 15 bases remaining between them. The CDR3 sequence is 15 residues long. Written as DNA, the CDR3 is TGCAGTGCTAGAGGATCCCTGACCTTCTCCGGGGAGCTGTTTTTT. Its protein product is CSARGSLTFSGELFF.

V gene TRBV7-8 combines with J gene TRBJ2-1; D is uncertain. Germline CDR1 SGHVS, CDR2 FQNEAQ. The CDR3 consists of 13 residues. The ends were cut back, 5 bases at V and 5 bases at J, with 10 bases in the middle. The CDR3 here is CASSLEPDNEQFF. The DNA for the CDR3 is TGTGCCAGCAGCCTCGAACCCGACAATGAGCAGTTCTTC.

The sample holds a few counts of this clonotype. The chain employs TRBV15 and TRBJ2-3; D might be TRBD2 (5 bases). Germline CDR1 is LNHNV and CDR2 is YYDKDF (reference sequence). Trimming pared 5 bases from V and 0 bases from J, leaving 9 bases between. This CDR3 is 14 amino acids long. CDR3 nucleotides: TGTGCCACCAGCCGACCGGGGAGCACAGATACGCAGTATTTT. Translating it yields CATSRPGSTDTQYF.

The chain is built from TRBV7-2 and TRBJ2-6; 9 bases line up with TRBD1. The CDR3 is 17 amino acids. The V gene end was trimmed by 6 bases and the J gene end by 0 bases; junction bases not matched to a gene: 6. The V gene's germline CDR1 is SGHTA and CDR2 FQGNSA. Here the CDR3 reads CASRPDRGSSGANVLTF. CDR3 coding DNA: TGTGCCAGCAGACCGGACAGGGGCAGCTCTGGGGCCAACGTCCTGACTTTC.

This clonotype was seen a few times. V is TRBV28 and J is TRBJ1-6; D perhaps matches TRBD1 (5 bases). This CDR3 region has 17 residues. CDR1 MDHEN and CDR2 SYDVKM come from the germline V gene. Trimming took off 6 bases at V and 2 bases at J, with 17 bases between the two ends. The CDR3 loop reads CASRNPFDSAYNSPLHF. DNA for the CDR3: TGTGCCAGCAGAAACCCTTTTGACAGCGCCTATAATTCACCCCTCCACTTT.

V usage is TRBV28 and J usage is TRBJ2-1; tentatively, D is TRBD2 (5 bases). The closer fit of TRBJ2-7 to the DNA end suggests the J call may be wrong. This CDR3 is 14 amino acids long. CDR1 and CDR2 from the germline V gene are MDHEN and SYDVKM. The CDR3 is CASSFEGERYEQYF. The CDR3 region has the DNA TGTGCCAGCAGTTTTGAGGGAGAAAGGTACGAGCAGTACTTC.

The genes are TRBV28 and TRBJ1-1; possibly TRBD1 for D (6 bases). CDR3 size: 14 residues. Germline V gives CDR1 MDHEN, CDR2 SYDVKM. With 1 base removed from V and 5 bases from J, the gap between germline ends came to 11 bases. Written as DNA, the CDR3 is TGTGCCAGCAGTTTATATCGTCAGGGGACTGAAGCTTTCTTT. It codes for CASSLYRQGTEAFF.

V is TRBV12-3 or TRBV12-4 and J is TRBJ1-1; D might be TRBD1 (5 bases). This CDR3 spans 14 amino acids. V gave up 5 bases and J gave up 1 base, with 11 bases separating them. The CDR3 sequence is CASSLTRGNTEAFF. The CDR3 DNA is TGTGCCAGCAGTCTTACTAGGGGGAACACTGAAGCTTTCTTT.

This clonotype was detected ten times or more. The chain recombines TRBV3-1 with TRBJ2-5, with TRBD2 matching 8 bases. The CDR3 sequence is 15 residues long. The V and J ends lost 1 base and 4 bases, in that order; junction bases with no gene match: 5. The germline V gene encodes CDR1 LGHDT and CDR2 YNNKEL (reference sequence). The CDR3 protein is CASSQVTSAGETQYF. The CDR3 nucleotides read TGTGCCAGCAGCCAAGTGACTAGCGCGGGAGAGACCCAGTACTTC.

The DNA of the CDR3 is TGTGCCAGCAGTGAGCGATCCACCGGGGAGCTGTTTTTT. Its translation: CASSERSTGELFF. The genes are TRBV6-4 and TRBJ2-2; D is unresolved. This CDR3 comprises 13 residues. V lost 3 bases, J lost 4 bases, and 6 bases lay in between. Germline values: CDR1 MRHNA, CDR2 SNTAGT.

The V and J genes are TRBV5-6 and TRBJ1-2; unclear D gene. The CDR3 loop spans 13 amino acids. In germline, CDR1 is SGHDT, CDR2 YYEEEE. V lost 0 bases to trimming and J lost 6 bases, with 9 bases between them. CDR3 coding DNA: TGTGCCAGCAGCTTGGCCAGCCGGGATGGCTACACCTTC. As protein: CASSLASRDGYTF.

The chain joins TRBV11-2 to TRBJ2-5; 7 bases fit TRBD1. CDR1 and CDR2 from the germline V gene are SGHAT and FQNNGV. The trim removed 5 bases at V and 5 bases at J, leaving 14 bases unmatched. CDR3 length: 16 amino acids. This CDR3 is CASSPGDRLDRETQYF. The CDR3 DNA is TGTGCCAGCAGCCCCGGGGACAGACTTGACCGGGAGACCCAGTACTTC.

This chain uses TRBV2 with TRBJ2-1, with D hard to call. Germline CDR1 and CDR2: SNHLY and FYNNEI. Trimming took off 8 bases at V and 8 bases at J, with 16 bases between the two ends. The CDR3 is 13 residues long. CDR3 amino acids: CASVGQKNHEQFF. In DNA, the CDR3 is TGTGCCAGCGTAGGGCAGAAGAACCATGAGCAGTTCTTC.

Only a few counts were recorded for this clonotype. This may arise from a read error, as a much more abundant clone is one base away. The chain couples TRBV7-2 to TRBJ2-5, with TRBD1 matching 9 bases. Germline-derived CDR1 and CDR2 are SGHTA and FQGNSA. CDR3 length: 14 residues. J lost 4 bases, V lost 4 bases, and 4 bases had no gene match. CDR3: CASSSAGQGETQYF. CDR3 DNA: TGTGCCAGCAGCTCAGCGGGACAGGGAGAGACCCAGTACTTC.